This T cell receptor (beta chain) appears in the sequencing data of a study of siplizumab effects on memory and regulatory T cells. This clone has just one count. What it recognizes is unknown. TCRdb's copy holds only in-frame clones and misses some; the assay was immunoSEQ multiplex PCR. Of 95,000 to 110,000 clones in the sample, over 90% are singletons; the top ten hold about 0.62%. The CDR3 is made up of 16 amino acids. V trimming: 2 bases; J trimming: 2 bases; junction bases outside the gene matches: 6. CDR1 LNHNV and CDR2 YYDKDF come from the germline V gene (reference sequence). Findings of the study overall: Naive or memory phenotype was unassignable for roughly 75-95% of proliferating CD4+ or CD8+ clones. Siplizumab brought about a significant reduction in alloreactive sequences traceable to unstimulated CD4+ memory cells.

This TCR derives from a human donor in good health. Material for sequencing was Tregs sorted from blood. The chain is built from TRBV15 and TRBJ1-5; 7 nucleotides agree with TRBD1. CDR3 in amino acids: CATSRRLTGGNQPQHF. The CDR3 DNA is TGTGCCACCAGCAGAAGACTTACAGGGGGCAATCAGCCCCAGCATTTT.